The rows below give T cell receptor beta chains drawn from one sample of a study of OX40 agonist ivuxolimab in advanced cancers. The method was immunoSEQ multiplex PCR; TCRdb's version includes in-frame clones alone and lacks a portion of them. This sample yields tens of thousands of clones, of which about 86% are seen a single time; 6.6% belongs to the top ten. The specimen comprised CD4+ or CD8+ T cells sorted from blood, sampled in a trial of the OX40 agonist ivuxolimab. Receptors originate from an adult with an advanced solid tumor such as melanoma, head and neck, liver or kidney cancer. CDR3s include the opening cysteine and the closing phenylalanine or tryptophan. Each record gives: J gene, V gene, clone size, D gene, CDR3 DNA, CDR3 protein. D genes are given only for firm matches. The listing skips clone size in some rows; elsewhere it reads once, few, many or a size class.

j_call: TRBJ2-1; v_call: TRBV9; clone_size: NA; d_call: NA; cdr3_nt: TGTGCCAGCAGCAAGCAGAGCTCCTACAATGAGCAGTTCTTC; cdr3_aa: CASSKQSSYNEQFF
j_call: TRBJ2-5; v_call: TRBV2; clone_size: NA; d_call: NA; cdr3_nt: TGTGCCAGCAGTGGAACGGGATCCGAGACCCAGTACTTC; cdr3_aa: CASSGTGSETQYF
j_call: TRBJ1-1; v_call: TRBV7-8; clone_size: NA; d_call: NA; cdr3_nt: TGTGCCAGCAGCCACGCAGTGAACACTGAAGCTTTCTTT; cdr3_aa: CASSHAVNTEAFF
j_call: TRBJ2-1; v_call: TRBV4-1; clone_size: NA; d_call: NA; cdr3_nt: TGCGCCAGCAGCCCCGCGGGGAGCTCCTACAATGAGCAGTTCTTC; cdr3_aa: CASSPAGSSYNEQFF
j_call: TRBJ1-4; v_call: TRBV4-3; clone_size: NA; d_call: NA; cdr3_nt: TGCGCCAGCAGCCCTTCCGCGGCATCTGTGACTAATGAAAAACTGTTTTTT; cdr3_aa: CASSPSAASVTNEKLFF
j_call: TRBJ1-3; v_call: TRBV7-2; clone_size: NA; d_call: NA; cdr3_nt: TGTGCCAGCAGCTTAGTCGCGGGGGAGTTGACTGGAAACACCATATATTTT; cdr3_aa: CASSLVAGELTGNTIYF
j_call: TRBJ1-4; v_call: TRBV28; clone_size: NA; d_call: TRBD1; cdr3_nt: TGTGCCAGCAGCCCTATCAGGGGGGGGGCTCTTAATGAAAAACTGTTTTTT; cdr3_aa: CASSPIRGGALNEKLFF
j_call: TRBJ1-1; v_call: TRBV19; clone_size: NA; d_call: NA; cdr3_nt: TGTGCCAGTAGTATTTGGGGGACAGAAGCTTTCTTT; cdr3_aa: CASSIWGTEAFF
j_call: TRBJ1-5; v_call: TRBV7-2; clone_size: NA; d_call: NA; cdr3_nt: TGTGCCAGCAGCTTAGCGGGCGGGGGCAATCAGCCCCAGCATTTT; cdr3_aa: CASSLAGGGNQPQHF
j_call: TRBJ2-7; v_call: TRBV2; clone_size: NA; d_call: NA; cdr3_nt: TGTGCCAGCAGTGGCTGGTCTAGGTTATGGAACTTC; cdr3_aa: CASSGWSRLWNF
j_call: TRBJ2-2; v_call: TRBV5-1; clone_size: NA; d_call: NA; cdr3_nt: TGCGCCAGCAGCTTGGGGGTTTCGGACACCGGGGAGCTGTTTTTT; cdr3_aa: CASSLGVSDTGELFF
j_call: TRBJ2-2; v_call: TRBV7-9; clone_size: NA; d_call: NA; cdr3_nt: TGTGCCAGCCTAAGTACCAAAAGGGGGAACAACACCGGGGAGCTGTTTTTT; cdr3_aa: CASLSTKRGNNTGELFF
j_call: TRBJ2-2; v_call: TRBV4-2; clone_size: NA; d_call: TRBD2; cdr3_nt: TGTGCCAGCAGCCAAGTTGTTCGGGAGGCGAACACCGGGGAGCTGTTTTTT; cdr3_aa: CASSQVVREANTGELFF
j_call: TRBJ2-4; v_call: TRBV5-6; clone_size: NA; d_call: TRBD1; cdr3_nt: TGTGCCAGCAGCTTACTACAGGGGTGGGAAAACATTCAGTACTTC; cdr3_aa: CASSLLQGWENIQYF
j_call: TRBJ2-6; v_call: TRBV4-2; clone_size: NA; d_call: NA; cdr3_nt: TGTGCCAGCAGCCAAGTTCGCGGCTCTGGGGCCAACGTCCTGACTTTC; cdr3_aa: CASSQVRGSGANVLTF
j_call: TRBJ2-5; v_call: TRBV7-6; clone_size: NA; d_call: NA; cdr3_nt: TGTGCCAGCAGCTTAAACGCGGGGCGAGGGGAGACCCAGTACTTC; cdr3_aa: CASSLNAGRGETQYF
j_call: TRBJ1-4; v_call: TRBV7-9; clone_size: once; d_call: NA; cdr3_nt: TGTGCCAGCAGCTCGGGATGGGGGGAAAAACTGTTTTTT; cdr3_aa: CASSSGWGEKLFF
j_call: TRBJ2-7; v_call: TRBV7-8; clone_size: once; d_call: NA; cdr3_nt: TGTGCCAGCAGCTCCGGACTGAAAACCTCCTACGAGCAGTACTTC; cdr3_aa: CASSSGLKTSYEQYF
j_call: TRBJ2-7; v_call: TRBV7-2; clone_size: NA; d_call: NA; cdr3_nt: TGTGCCAGCACCCCAGGGGGGACGCACTCCTACGAGCAGTACTTC; cdr3_aa: CASTPGGTHSYEQYF
j_call: TRBJ1-6; v_call: TRBV7-6; clone_size: NA; d_call: NA; cdr3_nt: TGTGCCAGCAGCTTAAGTCCTGCAAGGGTTCGAAATTCACCCCTCCACTTT; cdr3_aa: CASSLSPARVRNSPLHF
j_call: TRBJ2-5; v_call: TRBV4-1; clone_size: NA; d_call: TRBD2; cdr3_nt: TGCGCCAGCAGCCCTCCGGGGGGTGCAGAGACCCAGTACTTC; cdr3_aa: CASSPPGGAETQYF
j_call: TRBJ2-3; v_call: TRBV7-8; clone_size: NA; d_call: NA; cdr3_nt: TGTGCCAGCAGCTTAGACGTAGTAGGGGTGGTAGATACGCAGTATTTT; cdr3_aa: CASSLDVVGVVDTQYF